The 28 T cell receptor beta chains presented below share a single source sample, sequenced in a study of blood T cells in healthy people across ages. The use of a sample-barcoded 5' primer and a J-beta primer mix characterized a second PCR of roughly 6 to 11 cycles. MiXCR was run by TCRdb on the 5' RACE reads, yielding one entry per CDR3 protein. The sample lists 910,000 or so distinct CDR3 sequences; roughly half were seen once. Sequencing input: blood. The receptors come from a woman aged 55 to 70 in good health.

This clonotype came up a few times. V usage is TRBV13 and J usage is TRBJ2-7; 7 bases are shared with TRBD2. Germline values: CDR1 PRHDT, CDR2 FYEKMQ (reference sequence). This CDR3 region has 13 residues. The V gene end was trimmed by 5 bases and the J gene end by 7 bases; junction bases not matched to a gene: 8. The CDR3 is CASSPGLEVEQYF. CDR3 nucleotides: TGTGCCAGCAGCCCAGGACTAGAAGTTGAGCAGTACTTC.

V gene TRBV15 combines with J gene TRBJ2-3; D is undetermined. CDR3 length: 12 residues. The V and J ends lost 5 bases and 6 bases respectively, with 9 bases between them. Germline V gene lookup returns CDR1 LNHNV and CDR2 YYDKDF (reference sequence). The CDR3 DNA is TGTGCCACCAGCCGTGTGGGTGATACGCAGTATTTT. The encoded protein is CATSRVGDTQYF.

This clonotype was seen more than once but under ten times. V is TRBV6-2 or TRBV6-3 and J is TRBJ1-1, with TRBD1 as a possible D gene (5 bases). V lost 2 bases, J lost 0 bases, and 16 bases lay in between. CDR3 length: 17 amino acids. The germline V gene has CDR1 MNHEY and CDR2 SVGEGT. The CDR3 DNA follows: TGTGCCAGCAGTTACGGATCTCTCAGGGCGATGAACACTGAAGCTTTCTTT. Its translation is CASSYGSLRAMNTEAFF.

This chain uses TRBV20-1 with TRBJ2-5; D is perhaps TRBD1 (7 bases). In germline, CDR1 is DFQATT, CDR2 SNEGSKA (reference sequence). The CDR3 runs to 13 residues. The V end was cut by 6 bases, the J end by 5 bases, with 16 bases between. The CDR3 loop is CSAKQGGSETQYF. CDR3 nucleotides: TGCAGTGCCAAGCAGGGGGGCAGTGAGACCCAGTACTTC.

The V call is TRBV29-1, the J call TRBJ2-7; 7 bases are shared with TRBD1. The better agreement between TRBJ2-5 and the DNA end casts doubt on the J call. The CDR3 runs to 13 residues. In germline, CDR1 is SQVTM, CDR2 ANQGSEA. CDR3 nucleotides: TGCAGCGTAGCCCCGACAGGGAAAGAGACCCAGTACTTC. This translates into CSVAPTGKETQYF.

The chain combines TRBV6-2 or TRBV6-3 with TRBJ2-5, with D tentatively TRBD2 (5 bases). The CDR3 contains 14 residues. Germline V gene sequence: CDR1 MNHEY, CDR2 SVGEGT. V was cut by 2 bases and J by 4 bases, with 11 bases left in between. As DNA, the CDR3 is TGTGCCAGCAGTTACGACCTCCGGGGAGAGACCCAGTACTTC. Protein: CASSYDLRGETQYF.

The CDR3 region has the DNA TGTGCCAGCAGTTCCTATTACGAAAAAACAGGAAAAAGCTCCTACAATGAGCAGTTCTTC. This translates into CASSSYYEKTGKSSYNEQFF. J is TRBJ2-1 and V is TRBV28; perhaps TRBD1 as D (5 bases). Per the germline V gene, CDR1 is MDHEN and CDR2 is SYDVKM. The CDR3 is made up of 20 amino acids. V gave up 4 bases and J gave up 0 bases, with 25 bases separating them.

This clonotype was observed a few times. CDR3 nucleotide sequence: TGTGCCAGCAGCTTGGGATGGGGGAGCTCCTACGAGCAGTACTTC. Translating gives CASSLGWGSSYEQYF. This chain uses TRBV14 with TRBJ2-7, with D perhaps being TRBD1 or TRBD2 (5 bases each). The CDR3 extends over 15 amino acids. Looked up from germline, CDR1 is SGHDN and CDR2 is FVKESK. V shed 5 bases and J shed 0 bases, with 14 bases lying between them.

This clonotype came up a few times. This chain connects TRBV6-2 or TRBV6-3 to TRBJ2-4; D call uncertain. V was pared by 0 bases and J by 10 bases, with 19 bases between. Germline CDR1 and CDR2: MNHEY and SVGEGT. The CDR3 is 16 amino acids. The CDR3 nucleotides are TGTGCCAGCAGTTACTCGTTGCTCAGATCCCAACCAATTCAGTACTTC. This sequence encodes CASSYSLLRSQPIQYF.

This clonotype was detected a few times. The J gene is TRBJ2-5, the V gene TRBV29-1, with 10 bases matching TRBD2. Trimming at V came to 6 bases and at J to 6 bases, leaving 10 bases not matched to a gene. The CDR3 contains 14 residues. Germline CDR1 is SQVTM and CDR2 is ANQGSEA. The CDR3 region has the DNA TGCAGCGTCAGGACTAGCGGTAGCCATAAGACCCAGTACTTC. Its translation is CSVRTSGSHKTQYF. Full variable domain (outside the CDR3, taken from reference TRBV29-1 and TRBJ2-5): SAVISQKPSRDICQRGTSLTIQCQVDSQVTMMFWYRQQPGQSLTLIATANQGSEATYESGFVIDKFPISRPNLTFSTLTVSNMSPEDSSIYLCSVRTSGSHKTQYFGPGTRLLVL.

This clonotype showed up just a few times. The rearrangement links TRBV5-1 to TRBJ2-1, with 9 bases matching TRBD2. The CDR3 extends over 16 amino acids. After removal of 2 bases from V and 0 bases from J, the junction contained 3 bases not matched to a gene. The germline gives CDR1 SGHRS, CDR2 YFSETQ. Here the CDR3 reads CASSFSSGSSYNEQFF. In DNA, the CDR3 is TGCGCCAGCAGCTTTAGTAGCGGGAGCTCCTACAATGAGCAGTTCTTC.

The chain carries TRBV7-9 and TRBJ2-4; D possibly corresponds to TRBD2 (6 bases). CDR1 SEHNR and CDR2 FQNEAQ come from the germline V gene (reference sequence). V lost 2 bases to trimming and J lost 7 bases, with 12 bases between them. This CDR3 has 14 residues. The CDR3, as DNA: TGTGCCAGCAGCTTAATAGGGGAGGTCAACATTCAGTACTTC. Its translation: CASSLIGEVNIQYF.

The chain uses TRBV29-1 and TRBJ2-1; the D gene could be TRBD1 or TRBD2 (5 bases each). Between the trimmed V and J ends, which lost 4 bases and 8 bases, there was a span of 15 bases. CDR1 SQVTM and CDR2 ANQGSEA come from the germline V gene. CDR3 size: 13 residues. In DNA, the CDR3 is TGCAGCGTTGGAGCAGGGTGGGGAGATGAGCAGTTCTTC. Its protein product is CSVGAGWGDEQFF.

The chain combines TRBV7-3 with TRBJ2-2; the D gene could be TRBD1 or TRBD2 (6 bases each). V was trimmed by 1 base and J by 4 bases, leaving 10 bases between them. The V gene's germline CDR1 is SGHTA and CDR2 FQGTGA. This CDR3 comprises 15 residues. Here the CDR3 DNA reads TGTGCCAGCAGCTTAATGGGGGGCGGCACCGGGGAGCTGTTTTTT. Its protein product is CASSLMGGGTGELFF.

V gene TRBV7-3 combines with J gene TRBJ2-3; no clear D. V dropped 1 base and J dropped 6 bases, with 11 bases sitting between them. The CDR3 has 14 residues. The germline CDR1 and CDR2 sequences are SGHTA and FQGTGA. The CDR3 reads CASSLRAHSDTQYF. The CDR3 DNA reads as TGTGCCAGCAGCTTAAGGGCCCACAGTGATACGCAGTATTTT.

The chain employs TRBV4-2 and TRBJ1-2; D ambiguous. The germline gives CDR1 LGHNA, CDR2 YNFKEQ. V lost 4 bases and J lost 8, with 20 bases in between. This CDR3 has 15 amino acids. This chain's CDR3 is CASSRARPGMRGYTF. Written as DNA, the CDR3 is TGTGCCAGCAGCCGAGCCCGCCCGGGAATGAGAGGCTACACCTTC.

This clonotype appeared a few times. This chain connects TRBV12-3 or TRBV12-4 to TRBJ2-1, with D possibly being TRBD1 or TRBD2 (5 bases each). V was clipped by 6 bases and J by 7 bases, with 16 bases between them. The CDR3 contains 14 residues. Here the CDR3 DNA reads TGTGCCAGCAGCCCTGGGACCTGGCTGAATGAGCAGTTCTTC. Translation: CASSPGTWLNEQFF.

The rearrangement links TRBV4-1 to TRBJ2-5; the D is unclear. Trimming took 1 base from V and 11 from J, leaving 11 bases between them. The CDR3 is 12 residues long. The V gene's germline CDR1 is MGHRA and CDR2 YSYEKL. The CDR3 DNA sequence: TGCGCCAGCAGCCAAGGTATCAATGAGCAGTACTTC. Its protein product is CASSQGINEQYF.

In the case of this clonotype: Germline and junction disagree at one end, which may indicate a read error. The rearrangement joins TRBV24-1 to TRBJ2-3; 9 nucleotides match TRBD2. The V gene's germline CDR1 is KGHDR and CDR2 SFDVKD. The CDR3 covers 14 residues. This chain's CDR3 is CATSVSGSGDTRYF. CDR3 DNA: TGTGCCACCAGTGTTAGCGGGAGTGGCGATACGCGGTATTTT.

The rearrangement joins TRBV27 to TRBJ2-3, with unresolved D. The V end was cut by 5 bases, the J end by 5 bases, with 17 bases between. The CDR3 consists of 15 residues. The germline V gene has CDR1 MNHEY and CDR2 SMNVEV (reference sequence). The CDR3 coding sequence is TGTGCCAGCAGTCCAAGGACCAGAGGTCTAGATACGCAGTATTTT. Its translation is CASSPRTRGLDTQYF.

This sequence joins TRBV7-2 and TRBJ2-5; 15 nucleotides line up with TRBD2. Unmatched junction bases numbered 12, after V lost 5 bases and J lost 11 bases. The CDR3 length is 16 residues. Germline V gene lookup returns CDR1 SGHTA and CDR2 FQGNSA. The CDR3 coding sequence is TGTGCCAGCAGCCATAGGACTAGCGGGAGGGCTGGGGAGCAGTACTTC. It codes for CASSHRTSGRAGEQYF.

Notes on this clonotype: One end of the junction does not line up with germline, which may come from a read error. The chain carries TRBV12-3 or TRBV12-4 and TRBJ2-3; 9 nucleotides match TRBD2. The CDR3 covers 15 residues. The CDR3 reads CVSSRAGGTTDTQYF. In DNA, the CDR3 is TGTGTCAGCAGTCGAGCGGGAGGCACCACAGATACGCAGTATTTT.

This chain links TRBV7-2 with TRBJ1-1; D may be TRBD1 (5 bases). This CDR3 contains 15 residues. CDR1 is SGHTA, CDR2 FQGNSA, per germline. Between the trimmed V and J ends, which lost 5 bases and 1 base, there was a span of 14 bases. The CDR3 is CASSPRTRKNTEAFF. The CDR3 DNA reads TGTGCCAGCAGCCCCAGGACACGTAAGAACACTGAAGCTTTCTTT.

There are a few counts of this clonotype. The chain employs TRBV20-1 and TRBJ2-1; D unclear. From germline, CDR1 is DFQATT and CDR2 SNEGSKA (reference sequence). The V gene lost 6 bases and the J gene lost 12 bases, with 27 bases spanning the gap. CDR3 length: 15 residues. CDR3 nucleotides: TGCAGTGCCTCCCTCCTAGGGCCGACGCAGTCAGGGCAGTTCTTC. This encodes CSASLLGPTQSGQFF.

This clonotype was observed a few times. V usage is TRBV7-2 and J usage is TRBJ1-4, with D possibly TRBD1 on 6 matching bases. The CDR3 spans 17 residues. V lost 5 bases to trimming and J lost 4 bases, with 20 bases between them. The V gene's germline CDR1 is SGHTA and CDR2 FQGNSA. Here the CDR3 DNA reads TGTGCCAGCAGCCCACGCCTCCGGGACAAGAGTAATGAAAAACTGTTTTTT. As protein: CASSPRLRDKSNEKLFF.

The chain carries TRBV29-1 and TRBJ2-5; D uncertain. Between the trimmed V and J ends, which lost 0 bases and 7 bases, there was a span of 6 bases. Germline CDR1 reads SQVTM; CDR2 reads ANQGSEA. This CDR3 contains 11 residues. The CDR3 sequence: CSVEDGVTQYF. The DNA of the CDR3 is TGCAGCGTTGAAGATGGGGTGACCCAGTACTTC.

V is TRBV4-3 and J is TRBJ2-6, with D perhaps TRBD1 (6 bases). The germline V and J ends were trimmed by 0 bases and 0 bases, with 18 bases remaining between them. Germline CDR1 is LGHNA and CDR2 is YSLEER. The CDR3 sequence is 20 residues long. CDR3 bases: TGCGCCAGCAGCCAAGATACAATAAGCACAGGGATCTCTGGGGCCAACGTCCTGACTTTC. It yields the protein CASSQDTISTGISGANVLTF.

This chain links TRBV10-3 with TRBJ2-3; D possibly corresponds to TRBD1 (5 bases). CDR3 length equals 13 residues. Per the germline V gene, CDR1 is ENHRY and CDR2 is SYGVKD. Trimming left V 7 bases short and J 2 bases short, with 10 bases between. CDR3 in DNA: TGTGCCATCAAGGGGTTTGACACAGATACGCAGTATTTT. The encoded protein is CAIKGFDTDTQYF.